This TCR beta chain was profiled in a study of T cell repertoires in cytomegalovirus infection. Study details: Signatures in public TCR beta sequences pointed to both CMV infection and matching HLA type. Overall study findings and caveats: Dominant in the ex vivo response were TCR beta clonotypes restricted by HLA-C and specific for CMV. Frequencies of public TCR beta families were cumulated, and this identified carriers of CMV plus the relevant HLA.

TCRdb redid the calling of the reads with MiXCR, one entry per CDR3 protein. This sample has just over 150,000 distinct CDR3 sequences, with 23% found just once. This clonotype was seen ten or more times. Its cognate antigen is unknown. This clonotype was obtained from a human donor in good health (CMV status not recorded). Some clones in this sample may be carry-over from other donors' samples. The sample was PBMCs.

For the CDR3, the DNA is TGTGCCAGCAGCTCGACCGGGACTAGCGGACAGTTCTTC. Its protein is CASSSTGTSGQFF. The chain couples TRBV7-8 to TRBJ2-1; 11 nucleotides align to TRBD2. The CDR3 runs to 13 residues. V shed 4 bases and J 13 bases; nucleotides not matched to a gene: 6. In germline, CDR1 is SGHVS, CDR2 FQNEAQ.